This T cell receptor (beta chain) is drawn from a study of post-analysis software for immune sequencing data. Study context: As for disease course, relapsing-remitting, secondary progressive and progressive-relapsing multiple sclerosis were all included.

Included in the TCR beta cDNA libraries were unique molecular identifiers. One entry per CDR3 protein results from TCRdb running MiXCR on the PCR reads. Among a few hundred thousand distinct CDR3 sequences listed, 34% were seen once. Note on this clonotype: The antigen remains undetermined.

Whole-study findings and limits: Significantly lower normalized Chao1 diversity was found in patients with multiple sclerosis relative to controls.

The sequence derives from a girl under 18 with multiple sclerosis. Sequenced material: blood.

This CDR3 is CASSFSGGVEQYF. CDR3 nucleotides: TGTGCCAGCAGTTTTTCCGGAGGGGTCGAGCAGTACTTC. The genes are TRBV6-6 and TRBJ2-7; D might be TRBD2 (6 bases). Germline V lookup: CDR1 MNHNY, CDR2 SVGAGI (reference sequence). Deletions cut 4 bases from V and 6 bases from J, with 13 bases between. The length of the CDR3 is 13 residues.